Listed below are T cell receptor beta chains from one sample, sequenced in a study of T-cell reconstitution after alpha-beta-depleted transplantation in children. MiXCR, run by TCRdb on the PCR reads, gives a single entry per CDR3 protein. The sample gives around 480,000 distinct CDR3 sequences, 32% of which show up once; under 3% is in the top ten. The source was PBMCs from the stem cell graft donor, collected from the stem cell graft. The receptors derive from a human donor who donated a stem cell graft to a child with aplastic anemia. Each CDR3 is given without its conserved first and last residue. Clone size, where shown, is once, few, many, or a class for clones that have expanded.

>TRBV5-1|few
ASSSPDLRTEAF
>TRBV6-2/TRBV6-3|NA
ASSDWNSPLH
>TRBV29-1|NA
SATGQGTDTQY
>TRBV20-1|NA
SAPGPRYLANYGYT
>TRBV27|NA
ASSFRDRVGQPQH
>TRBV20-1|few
SAWTSGSLNEQF
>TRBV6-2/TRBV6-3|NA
ASSYSLRYQETQY
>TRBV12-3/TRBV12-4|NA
ASSLGVPNYGYT
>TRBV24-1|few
ATSDRDTEAF
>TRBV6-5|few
ASIVGQEAF
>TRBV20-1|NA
SARGMKGVGELF
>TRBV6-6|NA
ASEGSDEQF
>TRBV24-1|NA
ATSPAGPNNQPQH
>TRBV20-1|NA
SARGPQLYSNQPQH
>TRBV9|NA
ASSERDRGLGYT